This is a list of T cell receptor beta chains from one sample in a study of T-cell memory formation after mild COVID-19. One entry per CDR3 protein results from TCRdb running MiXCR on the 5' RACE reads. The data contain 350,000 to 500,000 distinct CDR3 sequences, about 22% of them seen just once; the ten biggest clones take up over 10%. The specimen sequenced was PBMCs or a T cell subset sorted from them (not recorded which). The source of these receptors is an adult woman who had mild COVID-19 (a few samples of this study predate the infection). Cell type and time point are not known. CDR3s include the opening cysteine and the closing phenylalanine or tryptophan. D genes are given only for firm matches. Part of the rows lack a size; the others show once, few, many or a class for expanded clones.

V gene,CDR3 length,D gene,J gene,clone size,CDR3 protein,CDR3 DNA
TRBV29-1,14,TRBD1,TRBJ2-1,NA,CSVEPGQGGNEQFF,TGCAGCGTCGAACCGGGACAGGGTGGGAATGAGCAGTTCTTC
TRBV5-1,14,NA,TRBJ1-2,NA,CASSPRGGDYGYTF,TGCGCCAGCAGCCCCCGCGGGGGAGACTATGGCTACACCTTC
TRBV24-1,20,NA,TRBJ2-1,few,CATSDPPGQSLASSYNEQFF,TGTGCCACCAGTGATCCCCCGGGACAGAGCCTAGCGAGCTCCTACAATGAGCAGTTCTTC
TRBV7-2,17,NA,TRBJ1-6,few,CASSLESWAVYNSPLHF,TGTGCCAGCAGCTTAGAGTCATGGGCAGTCTATAATTCACCCCTCCACTTT
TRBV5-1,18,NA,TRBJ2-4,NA,CASSLGDDRFSTKNIQYF,TGCGCCAGCAGCTTGGGGGACGACAGGTTTTCTACCAAAAACATTCAGTACTTC
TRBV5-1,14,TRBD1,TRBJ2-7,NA,CASSPGTGEAEQYF,TGCGCCAGCAGCCCCGGGACAGGAGAAGCCGAGCAGTACTTC
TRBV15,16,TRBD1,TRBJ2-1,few,CATSRDRGQGAYEQFF,TGTGCCACCAGCAGAGATCGGGGACAGGGGGCTTATGAGCAGTTCTTC
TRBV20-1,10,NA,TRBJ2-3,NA,CSARLGTQYF,TGCAGTGCTAGGCTGGGTACGCAGTATTTT
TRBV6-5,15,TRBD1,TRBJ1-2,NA,CASSYSPTGEDGYTF,TGTGCCAGCAGTTACTCGCCGACAGGGGAGGATGGCTACACCTTC
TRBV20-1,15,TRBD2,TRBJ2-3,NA,CSPKTSGRWADTQYF,TGCAGTCCCAAGACTAGCGGGAGGTGGGCAGATACGCAGTATTTT
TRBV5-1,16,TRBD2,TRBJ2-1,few,CASSLEGGGAYNEQFF,TGCGCCAGCAGCTTGGAGGGCGGGGGGGCCTACAATGAGCAGTTCTTC
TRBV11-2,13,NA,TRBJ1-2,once,CATLPLALYGYTF,TGTGCCACCCTACCGTTGGCCCTCTATGGCTACACCTTC
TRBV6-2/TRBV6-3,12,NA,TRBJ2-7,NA,CASSYRSYEQYF,TGTGCCAGCAGTTACCGATCCTACGAGCAGTACTTC
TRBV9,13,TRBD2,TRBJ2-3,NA,CASSPGPGGTQYF,TGTGCCAGCAGCCCTGGGCCGGGGGGTACGCAGTATTTT
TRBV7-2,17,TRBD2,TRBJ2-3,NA,CASTQFGTSVYTDTQYF,TGTGCCAGCACCCAATTCGGGACTAGCGTATACACAGATACGCAGTATTTT
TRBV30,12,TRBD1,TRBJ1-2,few,CATRSGQRGYTF,TGTGCCACTAGGTCGGGACAGCGTGGCTACACCTTC
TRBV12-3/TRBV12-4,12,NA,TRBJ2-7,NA,CASSLGYDEQYF,TGTGCCAGCAGTTTGGGTTATGACGAGCAGTACTTC
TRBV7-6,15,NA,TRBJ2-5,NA,CASSLLQGGQETQYF,TGTGCCAGCAGCTTACTCCAGGGCGGACAAGAGACCCAGTACTTC
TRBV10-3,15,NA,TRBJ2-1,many,CAISDFRIGSSEQFF,TGTGCCATCAGTGACTTCCGCATCGGGAGTAGTGAGCAGTTCTTC
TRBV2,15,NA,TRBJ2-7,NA,CASSETESLYYEQYF,TGTGCCAGCAGTGAAACGGAAAGTCTGTACTACGAGCAGTACTTC
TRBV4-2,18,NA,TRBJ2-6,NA,CASSQLGARGSGANVLTF,TGTGCCAGCAGCCAGCTGGGGGCCCGGGGTTCTGGGGCCAACGTCCTGACTTTC
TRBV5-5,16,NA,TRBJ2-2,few,CASRLTPYANTGELFF,TGTGCCAGCAGATTGACGCCATACGCGAACACCGGGGAGCTGTTTTTT
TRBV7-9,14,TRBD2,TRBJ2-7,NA,CASSISTSPNEQYF,TGTGCCAGCAGCATCTCGACTAGCCCCAACGAGCAGTACTTC
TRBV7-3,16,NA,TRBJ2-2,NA,CASSFTGTGNTGELFF,TGTGCCAGCAGCTTTACCGGGACGGGTAACACCGGGGAGCTGTTTTTT
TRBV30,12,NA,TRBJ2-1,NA,CAWSVGLGEQFF,TGTGCCTGGAGTGTAGGACTCGGTGAGCAGTTCTTC
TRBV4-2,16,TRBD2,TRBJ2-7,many,CASSHPGLAGIYEQYF,TGTGCCAGCAGCCATCCCGGACTAGCGGGGATCTACGAGCAGTACTTC
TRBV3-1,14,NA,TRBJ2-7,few,CASSQGGVTYEQYF,TGTGCCAGCAGCCAAGGGGGAGTAACCTACGAGCAGTACTTC
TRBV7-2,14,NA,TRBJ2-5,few,CASSLAGRQETQYF,TGTGCCAGCAGCTTAGCGGGACGTCAAGAGACCCAGTACTTC
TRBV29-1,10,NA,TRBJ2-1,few,CSVGANEQFF,TGCAGCGTTGGGGCTAATGAGCAGTTCTTC
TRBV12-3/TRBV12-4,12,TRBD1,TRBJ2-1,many,CASSLGQGARFF,TGTGCCAGCAGTTTAGGGCAGGGGGCGAGGTTCTTC
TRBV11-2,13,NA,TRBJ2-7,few,CASSPGTLSEQYF,TGTGCCAGCAGCCCCGGGACCCTCTCCGAGCAGTACTTC
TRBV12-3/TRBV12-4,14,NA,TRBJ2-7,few,CASRSSPRAYEQYF,TGTGCCAGCAGGAGTTCACCCAGAGCCTACGAGCAGTACTTC
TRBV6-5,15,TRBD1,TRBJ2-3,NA,CASSYSGQGSDTQYF,TGTGCCAGCAGTTACTCGGGACAGGGGTCGGATACGCAGTATTTT
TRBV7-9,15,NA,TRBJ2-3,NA,CASSLEGGATDTQYF,TGTGCCAGCAGCTTAGAAGGGGGGGCAACAGATACGCAGTATTTT
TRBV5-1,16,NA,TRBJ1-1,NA,CASSSGPRGAGTEAFF,TGCGCCAGCAGCTCCGGACCCAGGGGAGCGGGAACTGAAGCTTTCTTT
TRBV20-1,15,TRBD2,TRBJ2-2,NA,CSGRVAGGASGELFF,TGCAGTGGTCGCGTTGCGGGGGGAGCGAGCGGGGAGCTGTTTTTT
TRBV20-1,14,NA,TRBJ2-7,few,CSARDGGLTYEQYF,TGCAGTGCTAGGGACGGGGGCCTAACCTACGAGCAGTACTTC
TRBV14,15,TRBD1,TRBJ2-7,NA,CASSRPGQGSYEQYF,TGTGCCAGCAGCCGTCCGGGACAGGGCTCCTACGAGCAGTACTTC
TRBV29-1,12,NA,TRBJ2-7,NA,CSGQVGPYEQYF,TGCAGCGGGCAGGTGGGTCCCTACGAGCAGTACTTC
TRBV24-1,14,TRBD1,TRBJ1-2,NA,CATSDPDRAHGYTF,TGTGCCACCAGTGACCCGGACAGGGCCCATGGCTACACCTTC
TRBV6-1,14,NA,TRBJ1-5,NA,CASSYSRVDQPQHF,TGTGCCAGCAGTTACTCGAGGGTGGATCAGCCCCAGCATTTT
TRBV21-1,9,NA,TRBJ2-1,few,CARGYRRFF,TGTGCCAGAGGCTATCGGCGGTTCTTC
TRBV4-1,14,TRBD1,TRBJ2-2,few,CASSSDRVAGELFF,TGCGCCAGCAGTTCGGACAGGGTAGCCGGGGAGCTGTTTTTT
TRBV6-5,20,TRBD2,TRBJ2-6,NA,CASSSPGLAGADSGANVLTF,TGTGCCAGCAGTTCGCCGGGACTAGCGGGGGCCGACTCTGGGGCCAACGTCCTGACTTTC
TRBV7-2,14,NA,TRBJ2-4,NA,CASSLVGLKGIQYF,TGTGCCAGCAGCTTAGTAGGCCTTAAGGGCATTCAGTACTTC
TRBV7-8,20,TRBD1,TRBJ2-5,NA,CASSAIVTGTLQAAKETQYF,TGTGCCAGCAGCGCTATAGTGACAGGGACCCTTCAAGCCGCCAAAGAGACCCAGTACTTC
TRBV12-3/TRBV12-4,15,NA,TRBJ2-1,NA,CASSPLAFSYNEQFF,TGTGCCAGCAGTCCTCTAGCTTTCTCCTACAATGAGCAGTTCTTC
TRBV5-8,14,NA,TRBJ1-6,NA,CASSLEWDNSPLHF,TGTGCCAGCAGCTTGGAGTGGGATAATTCACCCCTCCACTTT